This TCR beta chain is drawn from a study of cytomegalovirus exposure and HLA in healthy donors. Whole-study findings and limits: Later on, an analysis showed TCR association rates differing by HLA locus, with DRB1 the most and HLA-C the fewest. Sequences of the TCR beta chain were said to predict the HLA-A and HLA-B alleles of most subjects accurately. A previous analysis found most TCR beta V segments productive roughly 90% or roughly 30% of the time. Relative to equally common others, HLA-associated TCR beta chains showed greater clonal expansion in a later analysis.

About this clone itself: The antigen remains unidentified.

13 Jbeta primers and 60 Vbeta primers were used for the PCR. The table came from immunoSEQ multiplex PCR; TCRdb's copy has only in-frame clones and leaves some out. The table lists about 94,000 clones, 50% to 75% of them singletons. Germline loops: CDR1 SGHTA, CDR2 FQGNSA. V gave up 1 base and J gave up 1 base, with 22 bases separating them. CDR3 length: 19 amino acids. J is TRBJ1-2 and V is TRBV7-2; D might be TRBD1 (5 bases). The specimen sequenced was PBMCs. The clonotype was recovered from a man aged 25 to 40 in good health and CMV-seronegative. CDR3 protein: CASSLVTLAQASYNYGYTF. DNA for the CDR3: TGTGCCAGCAGCTTAGTCACTCTCGCACAGGCATCCTATAACTATGGCTACACCTTC.